The 19 T cell receptor beta chains given below trace back to one sample, sequenced in a study of a mutant IDH1 vaccine in newly diagnosed glioma. Indicated time point: week 47, end of study. Every vaccine dose comprised 300 ug of mutant IDH1 20-mer peptide plus topical imiquimod. Here immunoSEQ multiplex PCR was the method, and the copy in TCRdb shows in-frame clones only, minus some. The sample lists about 84,000 clones, about 81% seen once, with under 6.5% in the top ten. Which antigens these TCRs recognize remains unknown. The sample here was PBMCs, taken from a glioma patient whose treatment included an IDH1 peptide vaccine. The receptors originated from a man aged 40-55 years with glioma.

The rearrangement joins TRBV28 to TRBJ1-2; no clear D gene. CDR1 and CDR2 (germline): MDHEN, SYDVKM. CDR3 length equals 13 residues. Trimming took off 5 bases at V and 0 bases at J, with 7 bases between the two ends. The CDR3 DNA sequence: TGTGCCAGCAGTGCCATTACTAACTATGGCTACACCTTC. Translating gives CASSAITNYGYTF.

In its sample, this clone is medium-sized. V is TRBV4-1 and J is TRBJ2-2, with D unresolved. The ends were cut back, 1 base at V and 3 bases at J, with 6 bases in the middle. The CDR3 has 14 amino acids. The germline V gene encodes CDR1 MGHRA and CDR2 YSYEKL. The CDR3 sequence is CASSQAPYTGELFF. The DNA for the CDR3 is TGCGCCAGCAGCCAAGCCCCGTACACCGGGGAGCTGTTTTTT.

J is TRBJ1-3 and V is TRBV4-1, with a weak D call TRBD1 (6 bases). CDR1 and CDR2 (germline): MGHRA, YSYEKL. The V end lost 0 bases, the J end lost 2 bases, and 11 bases lay between the germline ends. The CDR3 runs to 16 residues. The CDR3 bases are TGCGCCAGCAGCCAAGATCCGGGGGGCACTGGAAACACCATATATTTT. The encoded protein is CASSQDPGGTGNTIYF.

This clone was detected a few times. V usage is TRBV11-3 and J usage is TRBJ2-1; D tentatively reads TRBD1 or TRBD2 (5 bases each). With 5 bases removed from V and 8 bases from J, the gap between germline ends came to 34 bases. The CDR3 totals 20 residues. CDR1 SGHNT and CDR2 YENEEA come from the germline V gene. CDR3 in amino acids: CASSPGTIIRSEGHAYEQFF. The CDR3 bases are TGTGCCAGCAGCCCCGGGACGATCATCCGTTCAGAGGGGCATGCATATGAGCAGTTCTTC.

The chain has TRBV18 and TRBJ1-5; a possible D gene is TRBD1 (5 bases). V was pared by 3 bases and J by 6 bases, with 15 bases between. This CDR3 spans 15 amino acids. The germline V gene has CDR1 KGHSH and CDR2 LQKENI. CDR3 sequence reads: CASSPSGVVSQPQHF. CDR3 in DNA: TGTGCCAGCTCACCTTCGGGGGTAGTGAGTCAGCCCCAGCATTTT.

This chain joins TRBV10-3 and TRBJ2-7; the D gene could be TRBD1 or TRBD2 (6 bases each). This CDR3 has 14 amino acids. Trimming stripped 5 bases from V and 1 base from J, with 12 bases between. Per the germline V gene, CDR1 is ENHRY and CDR2 is SYGVKD. The CDR3 sequence: CAISWGAGSYEQYF. The CDR3 nucleotides are TGTGCCATCAGTTGGGGGGCCGGGTCCTACGAGCAGTACTTC.

This clone is a singleton in its sample. The chain uses TRBV6-1 and TRBJ1-3; 8 positions agree with TRBD1. Germline values: CDR1 MNHNS, CDR2 SASEGT. V was clipped by 9 bases and J by 10 bases; unmatched bases: 14. The CDR3 runs to 14 residues. This CDR3 is CASSGDRPRETIYF. The CDR3 nucleotides are TGTGCCAGTAGCGGGGACAGGCCGAGGGAAACCATATATTTT.

This clone was counted a few times. The chain is built from TRBV19 and TRBJ2-1; D is undetermined. This CDR3 has 11 residues. V lost 5 bases and J 4 bases, leaving 3 bases between the germline ends. Germline CDR1 LNHDA, CDR2 SQIVND (reference sequence). The CDR3: CASSVYNEQFF. As DNA, the CDR3 is TGTGCCAGTAGTGTTTACAATGAGCAGTTCTTC.

The rearrangement joins TRBV5-6 to TRBJ1-4; 7 positions match TRBD1. From germline, CDR1 is SGHDT and CDR2 YYEEEE. The CDR3 consists of 14 residues. After removal of 4 bases from V and 6 bases from J, the junction contained 6 bases not matched to a gene. CDR3 sequence reads: CASSPTGRDEKLFF. DNA for the CDR3: TGTGCCAGCAGCCCGACAGGGCGGGATGAAAAACTGTTTTTT.

The count of this clone is one. CDR3 DNA: TGTGCCAGCAGCTTAGTGAGGGCCGGGGGTGGCTACACCTTC. It yields the protein CASSLVRAGGGYTF. The V gene is TRBV7-2, the J gene TRBJ1-2; D may be TRBD1 (5 bases). The V end was cut by 1 base, the J end by 7 bases, with 13 bases between. Germline V gives CDR1 SGHTA, CDR2 FQGNSA. CDR3 length: 14 amino acids.

The rearrangement uses TRBV19 and TRBJ2-1; TRBD1 matches at 7 bases. The CDR3 is 13 amino acids. The V and J ends lost 6 bases and 9 bases, in that order; junction bases with no gene match: 8. Germline-derived CDR1 and CDR2 are LNHDA and SQIVND (reference sequence). For the CDR3, the DNA is TGTGCCAGTAGGACCCCCCCAGGGGGTGAGCAGTTCTTC. Its translation is CASRTPPGGEQFF. Full variable domain (remainder filled in from reference TRBV19 and TRBJ2-1): DGGITQSPKYLFRKEGQNVTLSCEQNLNHDAMYWYRQDPGQGLRLIYYSQIVNDFQKGDIAEGYSVSREKKESFPLTVTSAQKNPTAFYLCASRTPPGGEQFFGPGTRLTVL.

The chain carries TRBV5-1 and TRBJ1-4; D not certain. CDR1 and CDR2 (germline): SGHRS, YFSETQ. The CDR3 runs 14 residues. V dropped 3 bases and J dropped 5 bases, with 11 bases sitting between them. Here the CDR3 DNA reads TGCGCCAGCAGCTGGGAGGGAAGGAATGAAAAACTGTTTTTT. Its protein is CASSWEGRNEKLFF.

V and J are TRBV4-3 and TRBJ2-1; no clear D. Germline-derived CDR1 and CDR2 are LGHNA and YSLEER. The CDR3 length is 14 residues. V was pared by 1 base and J by 6 bases, with 10 bases between. The CDR3 here is CASSQVPPTNEQFF. The CDR3 DNA reads TGCGCCAGCAGCCAAGTCCCTCCGACCAATGAGCAGTTCTTC.

V is TRBV11-2 and J is TRBJ2-2; a possible D gene is TRBD1 (6 bases). This CDR3 spans 14 amino acids. Per germline, CDR1 SGHAT and CDR2 FQNNGV. Trimming pared 4 bases from V and 5 bases from J, leaving 11 bases between. The CDR3 spells CASSSRGWTGELFF. CDR3 bases: TGTGCCAGCAGCTCGAGGGGGTGGACCGGGGAGCTGTTTTTT.

The V call is TRBV18, the J call TRBJ1-2; no clear D. With 3 bases removed from V and 2 bases from J, the gap between germline ends came to 19 bases. The CDR3 totals 17 residues. The germline V gene encodes CDR1 KGHSH and CDR2 LQKENI. CDR3 loop: CASSPLDAPGKNYGYTF. The CDR3 DNA reads TGTGCCAGCTCACCCCTTGATGCTCCAGGCAAGAACTATGGCTACACCTTC.

The chain is built from TRBV13 and TRBJ2-1; D is uncertain. Germline loops: CDR1 PRHDT, CDR2 FYEKMQ (reference sequence). V was shortened by 7 bases and J by 6 bases, with 16 bases between the two germline ends. The CDR3 is 14 amino acids. In DNA form, the CDR3 reads TGTGCCAGCATGCTGGGTGAATATGCCAATGAGCAGTTCTTC. Translating it yields CASMLGEYANEQFF.

The chain has TRBV7-9 and TRBJ2-3; TRBD2 aligns across 7 bases. The V gene end was trimmed by 5 bases and the J gene end by 6 bases; junction bases not matched to a gene: 11. The CDR3 contains 15 residues. Germline CDR1 reads SEHNR; CDR2 reads FQNEAQ (reference sequence). The CDR3 reads CASSILGGRGDTQYF. The CDR3 coding sequence is TGTGCCAGCAGCATTTTGGGCGGGAGAGGGGATACGCAGTATTTT.

The J gene is TRBJ2-2, the V gene TRBV19; no clear D gene. Per the germline V gene, CDR1 is LNHDA and CDR2 is SQIVND (reference sequence). V lost 4 bases, J lost 8 bases, and 8 bases lay in between. The CDR3 is 12 amino acids. The CDR3, as DNA: TGTGCCAGTAGTACGGGTCCGGGGGAGCTGTTTTTT. Protein: CASSTGPGELFF.

V usage is TRBV30 and J usage is TRBJ1-4; 7 nucleotides agree with TRBD1. This CDR3 is built from 15 residues. CDR1 and CDR2 from the germline V gene are GTSNPN and SVGIG (reference sequence). V shed 3 bases and J 6 bases; nucleotides not matched to a gene: 10. Written as DNA, the CDR3 is TGTGCCTGGAGCCGGGCAGGGGGGTTGGATGAAAAACTGTTTTTT. Translated: CAWSRAGGLDEKLFF. The full variable domain, completed using reference TRBV30 and TRBJ1-4, is SQTIHQWPATLVQPVGSPLSLECTVEGTSNPNLYWYRQAAGRGLQLLFYSVGIGQISSEVPQNLSASRPQDRQFILSSKKLLLSDSGFYLCAWSRAGGLDEKLFFGSGTQLSVL.